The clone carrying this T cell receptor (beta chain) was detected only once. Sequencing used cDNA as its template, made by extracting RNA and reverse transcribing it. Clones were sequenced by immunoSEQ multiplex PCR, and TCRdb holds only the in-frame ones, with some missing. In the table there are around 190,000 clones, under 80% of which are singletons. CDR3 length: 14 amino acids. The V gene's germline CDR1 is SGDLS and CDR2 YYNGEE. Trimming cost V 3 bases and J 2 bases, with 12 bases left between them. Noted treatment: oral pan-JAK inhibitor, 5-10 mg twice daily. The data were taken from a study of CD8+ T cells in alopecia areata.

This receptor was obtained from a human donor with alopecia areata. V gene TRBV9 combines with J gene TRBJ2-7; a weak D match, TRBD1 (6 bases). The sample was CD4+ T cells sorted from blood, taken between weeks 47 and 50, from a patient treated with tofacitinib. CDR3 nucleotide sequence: TGTGCCAGCAGCGGGATCAGGGGCCCCTACGAGCAGTACTTC. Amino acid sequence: CASSGIRGPYEQYF.